Each of the 8 T cell receptor beta chains below was sequenced from the same sample in a study of Ad26.COV2.S vaccination and SARS-CoV-2 variants. Treatment in this sample: roughly 20 received Ad26.COV2.S at low or high dose, single or two shots; 5 received placebo; per-sample allocation not given. The investigators took samples on day 63 after the first vaccine or placebo injection. TCRdb keeps only in-frame clones here, not all; method: immunoSEQ multiplex PCR. The profile shows around 400,000 clones, around nine tenths of them singletons. The sequences come from peripheral blood, collected in a trial of Ad26.COV2.S vaccine versus placebo. The receptors derive from a person between 18 and 65 years old who received the Ad26.COV2.S COVID-19 vaccine or a placebo.

The V and J genes are TRBV7-8 and TRBJ2-7; D possibly corresponds to TRBD1 (6 bases). CDR3 length equals 15 residues. Germline CDR1 and CDR2: SGHVS and FQNEAQ. The V gene lost 6 bases and the J gene lost 2 bases, with 17 bases spanning the gap. For the CDR3, the DNA is TGTGCCAGCAGGACACGGGGACAACCTCCCTACGAGCAGTACTTC. Translation: CASRTRGQPPYEQYF.

J is TRBJ2-1 and V is TRBV3-1 (or the pseudogene TRBV3-2); no clear D. Germline lookup yields CDR1 LGHDT and CDR2 YNNKEL (reference sequence). The CDR3 has 12 amino acids. The germline V and J ends were trimmed by 4 bases and 5 bases, with 6 bases remaining between them. The CDR3: CASSRRDNEQFF. The CDR3 bases are TGTGCCAGCAGCCGCCGGGACAATGAGCAGTTCTTC.

The chain combines TRBV7-8 with TRBJ2-4, with TRBD1 matching over 8 bases. CDR3 length: 20 residues. Looked up from germline, CDR1 is SGHVS and CDR2 is FQNEAQ. V gave up 0 bases and J gave up 8 bases; unmatched junction bases: 21. The CDR3 region has the DNA TGTGCCAGCAGCTTAGCGATTAAAGACAGGGGACTCCTAGCAAAGGACATTCAGTACTTC. It yields the protein CASSLAIKDRGLLAKDIQYF.

The chain couples TRBV5-1 to TRBJ1-2; the D is unclear. CDR3 length equals 13 residues. Trimming cost V 4 bases and J 3 bases, with 10 bases left between them. Germline-derived CDR1 and CDR2 are SGHRS and YFSETQ. CDR3 sequence: CASSIGGDYGYTF. In nucleotides, the CDR3 is TGCGCCAGCAGCATCGGTGGGGACTATGGCTACACCTTC.

This clone was found a few times. The chain uses TRBV11-3 and TRBJ2-2, with 8 bases aligning to TRBD2. The germline CDR1 and CDR2 sequences are SGHNT and YENEEA. The J segment lost 1 base and the V segment lost 4 bases, leaving 11 bases of the junction unmatched. This CDR3 region has 18 residues. This CDR3 reads CASSSGELAGGNTGELFF. The DNA of the CDR3 is TGTGCCAGCAGCTCAGGAGAATTGGCGGGAGGGAACACCGGGGAGCTGTTTTTT.

CDR3 in amino acids: CASSSRQGGAYEQYF. As DNA, the CDR3 is TGTGCCAGCAGCTCGCGACAGGGGGGGGCCTACGAGCAGTACTTC. The chain carries TRBV5-8 and TRBJ2-7; 9 nucleotides agree with TRBD1. Germline V gene data show CDR1 as SGHTS and CDR2 as YDEGEE. After removal of 3 bases from V and 2 bases from J, the junction contained 6 bases not matched to a gene. This CDR3 spans 15 amino acids.

The rearrangement uses TRBV7-8 and TRBJ1-4; 7 nucleotides line up with TRBD1. CDR1 is SGHVS and CDR2 is FQNEAQ in the germline V gene. V gave up 4 bases and J gave up 3 bases; unmatched junction bases: 8. The CDR3 runs 16 residues. CDR3 coding DNA: TGTGCCAGCAGCTCCCTAGTAGGGGGCCCTAATGAAAAACTGTTTTTT. Residues: CASSSLVGGPNEKLFF. Full variable domain (remainder filled in from reference TRBV7-8 and TRBJ1-4): GAGVSQSPRYKVAKRGQDVALRCDPISGHVSLFWYQQALGQGPEFLTYFQNEAQLDKSGLPSDRFFAERPEGSVSTLKIQRTQQEDSAVYLCASSSLVGGPNEKLFFGSGTQLSVL.

The gene calls are TRBV5-1 and TRBJ2-5, with TRBD2 matching over 8 bases. This CDR3 contains 19 residues. Germline loops: CDR1 SGHRS, CDR2 YFSETQ. V lost 1 base and J lost 6; bases outside the gene matches: 20. The CDR3 DNA is TGCGCCAGCAGCTTGATCGTGAGCGGGAGCTCATTTGATACGAAGACCCAGTACTTC. This translates into CASSLIVSGSSFDTKTQYF.